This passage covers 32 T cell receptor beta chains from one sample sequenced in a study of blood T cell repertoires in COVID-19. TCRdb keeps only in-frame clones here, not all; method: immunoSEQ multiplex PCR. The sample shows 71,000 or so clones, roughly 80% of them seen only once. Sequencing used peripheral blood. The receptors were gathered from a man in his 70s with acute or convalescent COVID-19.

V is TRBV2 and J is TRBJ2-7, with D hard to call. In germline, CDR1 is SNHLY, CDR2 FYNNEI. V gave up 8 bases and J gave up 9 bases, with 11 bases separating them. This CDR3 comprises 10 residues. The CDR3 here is CASYLRGQYF. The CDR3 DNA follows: TGTGCCAGCTATTTACGAGGGCAGTACTTC.

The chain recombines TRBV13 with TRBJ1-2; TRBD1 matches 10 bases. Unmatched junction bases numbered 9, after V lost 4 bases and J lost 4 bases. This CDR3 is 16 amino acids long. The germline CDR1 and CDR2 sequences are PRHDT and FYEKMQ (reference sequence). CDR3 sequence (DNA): TGTGCCAGCAGCTCTTTCCCGGGACAGGGGACCTATGGCTACACCTTC. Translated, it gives CASSSFPGQGTYGYTF. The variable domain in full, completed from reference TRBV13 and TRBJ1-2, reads AAGVIQSPRHLIKEKRETATLKCYPIPRHDTVYWYQQGPGQDPQFLISFYEKMQSDKGSIPDRFSAQQFSDYHSELNMSSLELGDSALYFCASSSFPGQGTYGYTFGSGTRLTVV.

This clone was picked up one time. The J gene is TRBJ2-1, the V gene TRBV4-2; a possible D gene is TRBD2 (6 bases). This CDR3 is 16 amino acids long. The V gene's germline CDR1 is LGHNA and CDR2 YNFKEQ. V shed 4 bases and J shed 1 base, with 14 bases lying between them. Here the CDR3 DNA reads TGTGCCAGCAGCCTGGGGACTCCAATTTCCTACAATGAGCAGTTCTTC. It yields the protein CASSLGTPISYNEQFF.

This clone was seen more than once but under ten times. The chain's CDR3 is CASSGTENQPQHF. The CDR3 nucleotides read TGTGCCAGCTCAGGGACAGAGAATCAGCCCCAGCATTTT. This chain joins TRBV18 and TRBJ1-5, with 7 bases identical to TRBD1. CDR1 is KGHSH, CDR2 LQKENI, per germline. V shed 5 bases and J 4 bases; nucleotides not matched to a gene: 2. This CDR3 spans 13 amino acids.

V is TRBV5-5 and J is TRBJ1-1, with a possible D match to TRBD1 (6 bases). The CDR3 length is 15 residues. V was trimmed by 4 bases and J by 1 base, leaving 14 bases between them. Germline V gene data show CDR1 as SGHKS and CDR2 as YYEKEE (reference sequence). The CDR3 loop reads CASSPEIQGNTEAFF. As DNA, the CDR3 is TGTGCCAGCAGCCCAGAGATACAGGGGAACACTGAAGCTTTCTTT.

Here the CDR3 reads CASSPSILDYEQYF. The CDR3 bases are TGTGCCAGCAGCCCTTCGATCCTAGACTACGAGCAGTACTTC. The chain uses TRBV9 and TRBJ2-7, with D unresolved. This CDR3 spans 14 amino acids. The V end was cut by 4 bases, the J end by 3 bases, with 14 bases between. CDR1 is SGDLS, CDR2 YYNGEE, per germline.

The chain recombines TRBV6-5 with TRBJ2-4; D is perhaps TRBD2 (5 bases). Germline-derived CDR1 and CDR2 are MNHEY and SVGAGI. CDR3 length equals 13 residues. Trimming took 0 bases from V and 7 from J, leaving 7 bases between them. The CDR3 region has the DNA TGTGCCAGCAGTTACTCCGGGGATAACATTCAGTACTTC. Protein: CASSYSGDNIQYF.

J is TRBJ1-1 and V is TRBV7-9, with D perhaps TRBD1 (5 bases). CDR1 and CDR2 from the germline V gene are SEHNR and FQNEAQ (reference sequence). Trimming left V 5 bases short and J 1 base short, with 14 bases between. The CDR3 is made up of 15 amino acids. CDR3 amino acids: CASSPYGGGNTEAFF. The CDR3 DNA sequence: TGTGCCAGCAGCCCGTATGGGGGGGGGAACACTGAAGCTTTCTTT.

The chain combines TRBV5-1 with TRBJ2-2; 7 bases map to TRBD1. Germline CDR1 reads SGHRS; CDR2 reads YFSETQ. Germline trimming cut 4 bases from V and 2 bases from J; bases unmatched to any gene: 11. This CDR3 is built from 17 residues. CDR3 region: CASSPGPQGVNTGELFF. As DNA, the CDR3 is TGCGCCAGCAGCCCCGGCCCCCAGGGGGTCAACACCGGGGAGCTGTTTTTT.

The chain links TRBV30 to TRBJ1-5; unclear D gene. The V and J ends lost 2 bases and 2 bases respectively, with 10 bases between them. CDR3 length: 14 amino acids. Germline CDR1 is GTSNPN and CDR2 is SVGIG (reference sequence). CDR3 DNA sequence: TGTGCCTGGAGTTCCACTAAGGGCAATCAGCCCCAGCATTTT. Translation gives CAWSSTKGNQPQHF.

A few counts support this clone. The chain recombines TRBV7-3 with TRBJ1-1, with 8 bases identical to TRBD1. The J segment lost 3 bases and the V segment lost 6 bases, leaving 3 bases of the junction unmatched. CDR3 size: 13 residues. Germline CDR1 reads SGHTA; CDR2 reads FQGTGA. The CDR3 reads CASRRGQDTEAFF. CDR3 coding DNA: TGTGCCAGCAGGCGGGGACAGGACACTGAAGCTTTCTTT.

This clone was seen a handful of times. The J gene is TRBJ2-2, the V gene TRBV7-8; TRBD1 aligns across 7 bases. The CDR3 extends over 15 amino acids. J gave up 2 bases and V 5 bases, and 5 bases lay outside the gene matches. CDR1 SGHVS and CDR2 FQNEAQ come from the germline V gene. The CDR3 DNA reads TGTGCCAGCAGCGTCCGGGACAGTAACACCGGGGAGCTGTTTTTT. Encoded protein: CASSVRDSNTGELFF.

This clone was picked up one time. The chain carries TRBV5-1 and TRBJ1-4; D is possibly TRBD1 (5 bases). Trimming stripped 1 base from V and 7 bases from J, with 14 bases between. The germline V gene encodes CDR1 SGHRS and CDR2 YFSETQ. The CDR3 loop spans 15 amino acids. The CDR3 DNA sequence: TGCGCCAGCAGCTTGTCGGCGGGGGTTGGTGAAAAACTGTTTTTT. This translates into CASSLSAGVGEKLFF. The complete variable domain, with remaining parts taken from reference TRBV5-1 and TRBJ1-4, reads KAGVTQTPRYLIKTRGQQVTLSCSPISGHRSVSWYQQTPGQGLQFLFEYFSETQRNKGNFPGRFSGRQFSNSRSEMNVSTLELGDSALYLCASSLSAGVGEKLFFGSGTQLSVL.

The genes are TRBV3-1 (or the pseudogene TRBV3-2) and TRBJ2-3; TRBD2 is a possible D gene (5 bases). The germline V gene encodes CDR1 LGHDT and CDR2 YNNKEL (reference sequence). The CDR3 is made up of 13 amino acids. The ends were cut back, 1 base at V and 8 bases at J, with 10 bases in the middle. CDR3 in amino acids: CASSQGLASTQYF. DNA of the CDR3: TGTGCCAGCAGCCAAGGATTAGCGTCTACGCAGTATTTT.

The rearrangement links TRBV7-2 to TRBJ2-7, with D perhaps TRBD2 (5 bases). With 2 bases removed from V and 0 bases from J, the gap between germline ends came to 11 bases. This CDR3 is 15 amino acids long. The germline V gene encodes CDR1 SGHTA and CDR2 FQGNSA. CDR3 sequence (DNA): TGTGCCAGCAGCTTACAACTAGTTCGCTCCTACGAGCAGTACTTC. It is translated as CASSLQLVRSYEQYF.

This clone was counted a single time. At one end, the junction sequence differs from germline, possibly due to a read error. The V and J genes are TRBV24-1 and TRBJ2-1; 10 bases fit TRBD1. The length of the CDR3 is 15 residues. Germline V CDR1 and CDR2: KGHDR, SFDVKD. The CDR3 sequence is CATSDSGQGDKEQFF. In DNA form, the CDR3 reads TGTGCCACCAGTGATTCCGGACAGGGGGACAAGGAGCAGTTCTTC.

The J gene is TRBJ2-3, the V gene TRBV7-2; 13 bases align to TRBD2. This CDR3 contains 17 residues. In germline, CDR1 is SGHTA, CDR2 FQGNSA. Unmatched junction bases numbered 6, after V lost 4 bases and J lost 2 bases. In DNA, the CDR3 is TGTGCCAGCAGCTCACAGACTAGCGGGAGGAACACAGATACGCAGTATTTT. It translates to CASSSQTSGRNTDTQYF.

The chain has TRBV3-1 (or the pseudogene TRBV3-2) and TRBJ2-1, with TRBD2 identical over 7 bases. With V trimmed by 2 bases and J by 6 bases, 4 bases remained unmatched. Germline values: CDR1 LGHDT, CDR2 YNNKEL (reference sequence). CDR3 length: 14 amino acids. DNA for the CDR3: TGTGCCAGCAGCCAAAGTACGGGGGGCAATGAGCAGTTCTTC. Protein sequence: CASSQSTGGNEQFF.

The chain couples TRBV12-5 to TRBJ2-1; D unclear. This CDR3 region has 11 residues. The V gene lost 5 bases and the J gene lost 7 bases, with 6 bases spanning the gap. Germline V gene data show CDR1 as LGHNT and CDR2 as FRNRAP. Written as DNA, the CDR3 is TGTGCTAGTGGTATCAGAAATGAGCAGTTCTTC. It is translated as CASGIRNEQFF.

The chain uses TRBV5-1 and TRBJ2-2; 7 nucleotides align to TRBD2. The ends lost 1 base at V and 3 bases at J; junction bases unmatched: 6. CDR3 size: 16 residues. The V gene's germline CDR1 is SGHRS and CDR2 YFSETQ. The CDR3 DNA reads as TGCGCCAGCAGCTTGAATGCGGCGGGGGACACCGGGGAGCTGTTTTTT. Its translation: CASSLNAAGDTGELFF.

The CDR3 is CASSPRWGGGTDTQYF. In DNA form, the CDR3 reads TGTGCCAGCAGCCCCCGATGGGGGGGAGGGACAGATACGCAGTATTTT. The gene calls are TRBV9 and TRBJ2-3, with 7 positions matching TRBD2. V was pared by 4 bases and J by 3 bases, with 11 bases of the junction left unmatched. The CDR3 length is 16 residues. Germline V gene data show CDR1 as SGDLS and CDR2 as YYNGEE.

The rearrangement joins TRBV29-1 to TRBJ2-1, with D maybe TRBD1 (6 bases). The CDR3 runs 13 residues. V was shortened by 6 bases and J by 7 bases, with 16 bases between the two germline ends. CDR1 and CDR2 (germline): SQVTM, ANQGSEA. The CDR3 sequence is CSVGRQGMNEQFF. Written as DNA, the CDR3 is TGCAGCGTCGGACGGCAGGGGATGAATGAGCAGTTCTTC.

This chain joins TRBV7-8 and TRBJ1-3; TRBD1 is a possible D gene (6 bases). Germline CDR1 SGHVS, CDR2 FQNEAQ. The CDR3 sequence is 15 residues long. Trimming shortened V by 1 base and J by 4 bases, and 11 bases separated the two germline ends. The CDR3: CASSLEKGVGNTIYF. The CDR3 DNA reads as TGTGCCAGCAGCTTAGAAAAGGGGGTAGGAAACACCATATATTTT.

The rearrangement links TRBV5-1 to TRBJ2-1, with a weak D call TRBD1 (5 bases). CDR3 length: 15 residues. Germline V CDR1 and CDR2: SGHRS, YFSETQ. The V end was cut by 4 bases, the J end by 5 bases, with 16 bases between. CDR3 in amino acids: CASSGGARDDNEQFF. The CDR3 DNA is TGCGCCAGCAGCGGTGGCGCCAGGGATGACAATGAGCAGTTCTTC.

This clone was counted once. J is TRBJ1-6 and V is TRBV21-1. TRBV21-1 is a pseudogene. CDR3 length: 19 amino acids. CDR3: CASSKGVPTSGSYNSPLHF. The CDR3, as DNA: TGTGCCAGCAGCAAAGGAGTCCCAACATCGGGCTCCTATAATTCACCCCTCCACTTT.

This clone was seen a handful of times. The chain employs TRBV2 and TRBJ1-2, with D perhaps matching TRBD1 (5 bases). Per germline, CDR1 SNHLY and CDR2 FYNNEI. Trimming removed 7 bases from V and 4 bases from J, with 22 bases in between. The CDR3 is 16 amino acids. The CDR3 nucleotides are TGTGCCAGCAACCGGGACGGAGGGCTGGGTCTCTATGGCTACACCTTC. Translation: CASNRDGGLGLYGYTF. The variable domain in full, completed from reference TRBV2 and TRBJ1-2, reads EPEVTQTPSHQVTQMGQEVILRCVPISNHLYFYWYRQILGQKVEFLVSFYNNEISEKSEIFDDQFSVERPDGSNFTLKIRSTKLEDSAMYFCASNRDGGLGLYGYTFGSGTRLTVV.

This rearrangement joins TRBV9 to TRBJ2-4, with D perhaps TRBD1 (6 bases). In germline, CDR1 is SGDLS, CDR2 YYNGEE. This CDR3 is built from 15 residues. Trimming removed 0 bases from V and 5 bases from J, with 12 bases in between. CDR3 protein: CASSVGRGWENIQYF. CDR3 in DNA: TGTGCCAGCAGCGTAGGAAGGGGGTGGGAAAACATTCAGTACTTC.

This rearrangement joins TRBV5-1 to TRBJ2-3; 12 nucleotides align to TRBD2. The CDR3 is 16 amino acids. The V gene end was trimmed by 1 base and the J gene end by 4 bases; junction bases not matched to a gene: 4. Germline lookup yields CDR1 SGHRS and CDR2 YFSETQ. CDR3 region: CASSLQLAGGSDTQYF. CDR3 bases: TGCGCCAGCAGCTTGCAACTAGCGGGAGGTTCAGATACGCAGTATTTT.

CDR3 in amino acids: CASSPDRGHNEKLFF. DNA for the CDR3: TGTGCCAGCAGTCCCGACAGGGGGCATAATGAAAAACTGTTTTTT. V gene TRBV2 combines with J gene TRBJ1-4; 10 bases fit TRBD1. This CDR3 is 15 amino acids long. Germline CDR1 and CDR2: SNHLY and FYNNEI. Unmatched junction bases numbered 4, after V lost 5 bases and J lost 4 bases.

CDR3 coding DNA: TGTGCCAGCAGCTTAGACCAGACCGGGGAGCTGTTTTTT. This gives the protein CASSLDQTGELFF. The chain carries TRBV11-3 and TRBJ2-2, with unresolved D. Germline V gene lookup returns CDR1 SGHNT and CDR2 YENEEA. V was cut by 0 bases and J by 5 bases, with 4 bases left in between. The CDR3 length is 13 residues. Filled out from reference TRBV11-3 and TRBJ2-2, the complete variable domain reads EAGVVQSPRYKIIEKKQPVAFWCNPISGHNTLYWYLQNLGQGPELLIRYENEEAVDDSQLPKDRFSAERLKGVDSTLKIQPAELGDSAVYLCASSLDQTGELFFGEGSRLTVL.

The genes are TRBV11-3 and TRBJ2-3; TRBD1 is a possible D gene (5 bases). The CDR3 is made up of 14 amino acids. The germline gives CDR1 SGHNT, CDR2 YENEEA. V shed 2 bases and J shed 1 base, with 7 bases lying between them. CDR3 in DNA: TGTGCCAGCAGCTTACAGGGTGGCACAGATACGCAGTATTTT. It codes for CASSLQGGTDTQYF. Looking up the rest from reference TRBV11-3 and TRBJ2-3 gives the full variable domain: EAGVVQSPRYKIIEKKQPVAFWCNPISGHNTLYWYLQNLGQGPELLIRYENEEAVDDSQLPKDRFSAERLKGVDSTLKIQPAELGDSAVYLCASSLQGGTDTQYFGPGTRLTVL.

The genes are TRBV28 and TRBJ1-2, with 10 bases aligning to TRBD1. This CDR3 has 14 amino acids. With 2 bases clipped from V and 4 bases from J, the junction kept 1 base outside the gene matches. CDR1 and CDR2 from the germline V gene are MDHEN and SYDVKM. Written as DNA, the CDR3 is TGTGCCAGCAGTTTAGGGGACAGGGGCTATGGCTACACCTTC. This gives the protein CASSLGDRGYGYTF.